This T cell receptor (beta chain) is from a study of control samples from healthy donors and cancer patients. Clones were sequenced by immunoSEQ multiplex PCR, and TCRdb holds only the in-frame ones, with some missing. Among 65,000 to 90,000 clones listed, 94% were seen once. Trimming cost V 6 bases and J 5 bases, with 10 bases left between them. CDR1 and CDR2 (germline): MNHEY, SVGAGI. The CDR3 totals 13 residues. This TCR came from a woman aged 25 to 39 in good health. Material: blood. The chain combines TRBV6-5 with TRBJ2-2; D is undetermined. The chain's CDR3 is CASSLTATGELFF. The CDR3 nucleotides read TGTGCCAGCAGCCTTACAGCGACCGGGGAGCTGTTTTTT.